These 19 T cell receptor beta chains were all obtained from the same sample, sequenced in a study of blood T cell repertoires in COVID-19 (dated by TCRdb to the early 2020s). The receptor library was made with the immunoSEQ multiplex PCR assay. TCRdb carries this immuneACCESS record with in-frame sequences only. Its versions omit some clonotypes, under half of them owing to an unresolved V gene in the studies checked, with the rest unexplained. This sample holds some 300,000 clones; around nine tenths were observed only once. Of the sample, 3.9% falls within the top ten clones. Sequencing was carried out using PBMCs or T cells enriched from blood (not recorded which). The receptors shown here come from a woman between 25 and 40 years old who had been exposed to COVID-19.

The chain has TRBV18 and TRBJ2-1, with a tentative D call TRBD2 (6 bases). This CDR3 has 20 amino acids. From germline, CDR1 is KGHSH and CDR2 LQKENI. Trimming left V 0 bases short and J 0 bases short, with 21 bases between. The CDR3 DNA reads TGTGCCAGCTCACCACCCCCGCGACGGAGCGGGTTCACCTCCTACAATGAGCAGTTCTTC. Its protein product is CASSPPPRRSGFTSYNEQFF.

This rearrangement joins TRBV5-6 to TRBJ2-7, with 8 bases identical to TRBD2. J lost 0 bases, V lost 1 base, and 12 bases had no gene match. The CDR3 totals 18 residues. Per germline, CDR1 SGHDT and CDR2 YYEEEE. Here the CDR3 reads CASSLRSSPAGVSYEQYF. The CDR3 DNA reads TGTGCCAGCAGCTTGCGTTCCTCTCCAGCGGGGGTCTCCTACGAGCAGTACTTC.

This clone has only one observation. V gene TRBV15 combines with J gene TRBJ1-5; 7 bases fit TRBD1. The CDR3 sequence is 14 residues long. V was pared by 1 base and J by 9 bases, with 6 bases of the junction left unmatched. The V gene's germline CDR1 is LNHNV and CDR2 YYDKDF (reference sequence). DNA of the CDR3: TGTGCCACCAGCAGAGGGGACAGTCCTCCGCCCCAGCATTTT. As protein: CATSRGDSPPPQHF. Full variable domain (rest looked up from reference TRBV15 and TRBJ1-5): DAMVIQNPRYQVTQFGKPVTLSCSQTLNHNVMYWYQQKSSQAPKLLFHYYDKDFNNEADTPDNFQSRRPNTSFCFLDIRSPGLGDTAMYLCATSRGDSPPPQHFGDGTRLSIL.

DNA for the CDR3: TGTGCCATCAGTGAGAGGGGACAGAGCGGCTACACCTTC. Encoded protein: CAISERGQSGYTF. V and J are TRBV10-3 and TRBJ1-2; 7 positions match TRBD1. CDR3 length equals 13 residues. The germline CDR1 and CDR2 sequences are ENHRY and SYGVKD. After removal of 2 bases from V and 8 bases from J, the junction contained 5 bases not matched to a gene.

Written as DNA, the CDR3 is TGTGCCAGCAGCTCCCGGAACAGGTTTCTCTATGGCTACACCTTC. Encoded protein: CASSSRNRFLYGYTF. The chain recombines TRBV9 with TRBJ1-2; tentatively, D is TRBD1 (5 bases). The germline V and J ends were trimmed by 4 bases and 4 bases, with 17 bases remaining between them. CDR1 is SGDLS and CDR2 is YYNGEE in the germline V gene. The CDR3 has 15 amino acids.

This clone was observed a single time. The CDR3 loop reads CASSQAIVRLNNEQFF. In DNA form, the CDR3 reads TGCGCCAGCAGCCAAGCCATCGTCCGACTCAACAATGAGCAGTTCTTC. The chain links TRBV4-3 to TRBJ2-1; no clear D. Germline V CDR1 and CDR2: LGHNA, YSLEER. The CDR3 contains 16 residues. V shed 1 base and J shed 5 bases, with 15 bases lying between them.

The CDR3 loop is CASSRGQSRRGYTF. CDR3 coding DNA: TGCGCCAGCAGCAGAGGACAAAGTCGTCGTGGCTACACCTTC. V usage is TRBV5-1 and J usage is TRBJ1-2; perhaps TRBD1 as D (5 bases). The CDR3 covers 14 residues. Germline V lookup: CDR1 SGHRS, CDR2 YFSETQ. Trimming left V 4 bases short and J 7 bases short, with 17 bases between.

The genes are TRBV18 and TRBJ2-6, with a tentative D call TRBD1 (6 bases). The germline CDR1 and CDR2 sequences are KGHSH and LQKENI. V lost 4 bases and J 0 bases, leaving 10 bases between the germline ends. CDR3 length equals 16 residues. The CDR3 nucleotides read TGTGCCAGCTCACTTCGACAGGCCTCTGGGGCCAACGTCCTGACTTTC. This codes for CASSLRQASGANVLTF.

The rearrangement joins TRBV5-4 to TRBJ2-2; possible D gene TRBD1, 6 bases. Germline CDR1 reads SGHNT; CDR2 reads YYREEE (reference sequence). Between the trimmed V and J ends, which lost 0 bases and 3 bases, there was a span of 12 bases. This CDR3 is built from 16 residues. The CDR3 sequence: CASSLVFAGDTGELFF. The CDR3 DNA sequence: TGTGCCAGCAGCTTGGTTTTCGCAGGGGACACCGGGGAGCTGTTTTTT.

The chain has TRBV15 and TRBJ2-7; 8 positions agree with TRBD1. The CDR3 is 15 residues long. V shed 0 bases, J shed 7 bases, and the junction held 8 bases outside the gene matches. The germline V gene encodes CDR1 LNHNV and CDR2 YYDKDF (reference sequence). The CDR3 spells CATSRDPRGRAEQYF. CDR3 coding DNA: TGTGCCACCAGCAGAGATCCCAGGGGGCGGGCTGAGCAGTACTTC.

The gene calls are TRBV24-1 and TRBJ2-6; unclear D gene. The CDR3 consists of 16 residues. Germline V gene data show CDR1 as KGHDR and CDR2 as SFDVKD. V lost 5 bases, J lost 2 bases, and 12 bases lay in between. CDR3 sequence reads: CATSVPSNPGANVLTF. The CDR3 DNA follows: TGTGCCACCAGTGTCCCTTCTAACCCTGGGGCCAACGTCCTGACTTTC.

The rearrangement uses TRBV5-1 and TRBJ1-2, with a possible D match to TRBD1 (6 bases). The CDR3 runs to 13 residues. Germline CDR1 reads SGHRS; CDR2 reads YFSETQ. V was cut by 1 base and J by 6 bases, with 10 bases left in between. The CDR3 DNA follows: TGCGCCAGCAGCTTGATACAGGGTCATGGCTACACCTTC. It is translated as CASSLIQGHGYTF.

The rearrangement joins TRBV12-3 or TRBV12-4 to TRBJ1-1; D is unresolved. There are 11 residues in the CDR3. V was pared by 6 bases and J by 6 bases, with 8 bases between. The CDR3 sequence is CASSPGAEAFF. The DNA for the CDR3 is TGTGCCAGCAGCCCCGGGGCTGAAGCTTTCTTT.

This sequence joins TRBV3-1 (or the pseudogene TRBV3-2) and TRBJ1-5, with D tentatively TRBD1 (5 bases). The CDR3 sequence is 15 residues long. In germline, CDR1 is LGHDT, CDR2 YNNKEL (reference sequence). Deletions cut 0 bases from V and 6 bases from J, with 12 bases between. The CDR3 region has the DNA TGTGCCAGCAGCCAAGATCCGGGGGACCTTCAGCCCCAGCATTTT. Translation gives CASSQDPGDLQPQHF.

V gene TRBV3-1 (or the pseudogene TRBV3-2) combines with J gene TRBJ2-1, with 15 nucleotides matching TRBD2. From germline, CDR1 is LGHDT and CDR2 YNNKEL (reference sequence). The CDR3 length is 17 residues. Trimming cost V 7 bases and J 5 bases; bases outside gene matches: 9. CDR3 sequence reads: CASTNGLAGGLHNEQFF. The CDR3, as DNA: TGTGCCAGCACGAATGGACTAGCGGGGGGGTTACACAATGAGCAGTTCTTC.

The chain is built from TRBV10-1 and TRBJ1-2, with 10 nucleotides matching TRBD1. V lost 6 bases to trimming and J lost 3 bases; unmatched junction nucleotides: 16. Looked up from germline, CDR1 is WNHNN and CDR2 is SYGVQD (reference sequence). This CDR3 spans 18 amino acids. As DNA, the CDR3 is TGCGCCAGCAGCCGGGGTTGGGGACAGGGGCACGTCGACTATGGCTACACCTTC. Translated: CASSRGWGQGHVDYGYTF.

The chain carries TRBV27 and TRBJ1-6; TRBD1 aligns across 7 bases. The germline V gene has CDR1 MNHEY and CDR2 SMNVEV (reference sequence). CDR3 length equals 16 residues. Trimming at V came to 4 bases and at J to 6 bases, leaving 9 bases not matched to a gene. In nucleotides, the CDR3 is TGTGCCAGCAGTTCGTACCCGGGACAGCCTAATTCACCCCTCCACTTT. It encodes CASSSYPGQPNSPLHF.

The chain has TRBV7-8 and TRBJ1-3; D unresolved. CDR3 length: 19 residues. The V and J ends lost 5 bases and 0 bases respectively, with 23 bases between them. The germline V gene encodes CDR1 SGHVS and CDR2 FQNEAQ. CDR3 region: CASSVRRDAVNLSGNTIYF. As DNA, the CDR3 is TGTGCCAGCAGCGTTCGACGGGATGCAGTTAATCTCTCTGGAAACACCATATATTTT.

CDR3 sequence: CASSLVRWRTGDTGELFF. The CDR3 bases are TGTGCCAGCAGCTTAGTGCGTTGGCGGACAGGGGACACCGGGGAGCTGTTTTTT. The gene calls are TRBV11-3 and TRBJ2-2, with 9 bases identical to TRBD1. The CDR3 extends over 18 amino acids. Germline CDR1 is SGHNT and CDR2 is YENEEA. With 1 base clipped from V and 3 bases from J, the junction kept 9 bases outside the gene matches.